This T cell receptor (beta chain) was captured by sequencing in a study of shared clonotypes between healthy human individuals. TCRdb's copy holds only in-frame clones and misses some; the assay was immunoSEQ multiplex PCR. Counted here are around 450,000 clones, around 75% occurring once; the ten biggest clones make up roughly an eighth. The study's findings and limits: Few donors limited the genetic and exposure-history diversity represented.

Remarks on this clone: Its specificity is not known.

Germline trimming cut 5 bases from V and 7 bases from J; bases unmatched to any gene: 15. Germline CDR1 and CDR2: MDHEN and SYDVKM. The CDR3 totals 17 residues. The rearrangement joins TRBV28 to TRBJ2-1, with 9 positions matching TRBD2. The sequence came from a middle-aged woman in good health. Some clones in this sample may be carry-over from other donors' samples. Sequencing was performed on PBMCs. CDR3 residues: CASSPRAAGGPRNEQFF. The CDR3 nucleotides are TGTGCCAGCAGTCCCAGAGCGGCGGGAGGGCCTAGGAATGAGCAGTTCTTC.